This TCR beta chain was captured by sequencing in a study of shared clonotypes between healthy human individuals. About the study: Donors had three CD4 naive, three CD4 memory, two CD8 naive and one CD8 memory plate apiece.

From CD4+ cells came CD45RA+ naive and CD45RA-negative memory subsets. The germline V and J ends were trimmed by 1 base and 7 bases, with 11 bases remaining between them. The V gene's germline CDR1 is LGHNT and CDR2 FRNRAP. The CDR3 is 14 amino acids. As to this clone: Its antigen is currently unknown.

The assay was carried out at the deep level. Produced via immunoSEQ multiplex PCR; TCRdb's table is partial and in-frame only. The sample carries roughly 1 million clones, approximately 80% recorded once. Findings and limits, study-wide: Larger richness was generally estimated for naive than memory subsets.

This sequence joins TRBV12-5 and TRBJ2-1; D could derive from TRBD1 or TRBD2 (6 bases each). Input material: memory CD4+ T cells from PBMCs. This sample's subset: CD45RA-negative fraction. The TCR sequence derives from a man between 18 and 35 years old in good health. Some clones in this sample may be carry-over from other donors' samples. The CDR3 DNA is TGTGCTAGTGGTTTGGGGGGGGCGCGTAATGAGCAGTTCTTC. Amino acids: CASGLGGARNEQFF.